This T cell receptor beta chain was obtained from a study of long-term antiretroviral therapy in people with HIV. Whole-study results and caveats: Pre-ART clonal expansion yielded clones that dominated the repertoire at all time points.

The assay, immunoSEQ v3.0, was run at survey level. The protocol was immunoSEQ multiplex PCR, while the TCRdb copy is restricted to in-frame clones and leaves out a portion. The sample holds 25,000 to 30,000 clones, about 93% seen once. The CDR3 covers 15 residues. V dropped 4 bases and J dropped 9; count of bases not matched to a gene: 8. Germline V gene lookup returns CDR1 SNHLY and CDR2 FYNNEI. Note on this clone: Its antigen is as yet unknown.

The chain links TRBV2 to TRBJ2-1; 11 bases fit TRBD1. The sequence was collected from a woman aged 40 to 50 with HIV. The source material was unsorted PBMCs, sampled more than 5 years after starting antiretroviral therapy. CDR3 region: CASSVDRGPSSEQFF. The CDR3 DNA sequence: TGTGCCAGCAGTGTGGACAGGGGGCCTTCGAGTGAGCAGTTCTTC.